This TCR beta chain was captured by sequencing in a study of identical twins. General study points: The abundant beta clonotypes from cord blood had fewer insertions, and memory repertoires had none of this.

Through template switching, a universal primer site was introduced, and the cDNA contained unique molecular identifiers. TCRdb processed the 5' RACE reads anew with MiXCR; each CDR3 protein has one entry. The sample holds just under 550,000 distinct CDR3 sequences, 13% to 15% seen once. As concerns this clonotype: The antigen remains unidentified.

Each donor (without exception) was a healthy Caucasian. The V end was cut by 1 base, the J end by 3 bases, with 15 bases between. The germline CDR1 and CDR2 sequences are SGDLS and YYNGEE. CDR3 length: 16 amino acids. The data were also submitted as part of a second study, on yellow fever vaccine responses in identical twins.

The TCR comes from a woman younger than 35 in good health. The sequenced material came from CD4+ T cells sorted from blood. The chain is built from TRBV9 and TRBJ2-3; D might be TRBD1 (6 bases). The CDR3 sequence: CASSVMGQGLTDTQYF. CDR3 bases: TGTGCCAGCAGCGTAATGGGTCAGGGGCTGACAGATACGCAGTATTTT.